In this sample, the clone carrying this T cell receptor (beta chain) turned up many times. Its antigen remains unknown. The data belong to a study of T-cell memory formation after mild COVID-19. General study points: Clonal second-wave expansions that peaked on day 37 had unconfirmed SARS-CoV-2 specificity.

Trimming stripped 4 bases from V and 3 bases from J, with 4 bases between. Germline-derived CDR1 and CDR2 are MGHDK and SYGVNS. This CDR3 region has 11 residues. A single record per CDR3 protein comes from TCRdb applying MiXCR to the 5' RACE reads. The sample yields 410,000 or so distinct CDR3 sequences, 23% seen once. The chain is built from TRBV25-1 and TRBJ2-7, with D hard to call. This TCR came from an adult woman who had mild COVID-19 (a few samples of this study predate the infection). Cell type and time point are not known. The material sequenced was PBMCs or a T cell subset sorted from them (not recorded which). The CDR3 nucleotides are TGTGCCAGCAGTGGGGTCTACGAGCAGTACTTC. It translates to CASSGVYEQYF.